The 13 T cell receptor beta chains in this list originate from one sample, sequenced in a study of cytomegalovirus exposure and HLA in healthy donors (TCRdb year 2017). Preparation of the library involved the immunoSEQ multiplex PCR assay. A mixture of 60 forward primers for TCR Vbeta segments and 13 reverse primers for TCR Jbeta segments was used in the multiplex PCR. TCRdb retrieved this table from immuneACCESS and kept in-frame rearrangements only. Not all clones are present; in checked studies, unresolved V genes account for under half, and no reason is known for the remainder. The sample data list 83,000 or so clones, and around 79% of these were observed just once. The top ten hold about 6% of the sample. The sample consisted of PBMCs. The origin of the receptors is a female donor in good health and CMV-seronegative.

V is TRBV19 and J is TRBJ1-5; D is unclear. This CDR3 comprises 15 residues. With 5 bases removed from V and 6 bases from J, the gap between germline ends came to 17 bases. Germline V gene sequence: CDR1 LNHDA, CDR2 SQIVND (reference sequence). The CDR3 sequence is CASSARSTGPQPQHF. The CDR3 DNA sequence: TGTGCCAGTAGTGCCCGGTCCACTGGGCCTCAGCCCCAGCATTTT.

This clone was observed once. The CDR3 loop reads CASSLEVGETQYF. The CDR3, as DNA: TGTGCCAGCAGCTTAGAAGTCGGGGAGACCCAGTACTTC. V usage is TRBV11-2 and J usage is TRBJ2-5; no clear D. The CDR3 contains 13 residues. Germline V gene sequence: CDR1 SGHAT, CDR2 FQNNGV. V was clipped by 0 bases and J by 5 bases, with 7 bases between them.

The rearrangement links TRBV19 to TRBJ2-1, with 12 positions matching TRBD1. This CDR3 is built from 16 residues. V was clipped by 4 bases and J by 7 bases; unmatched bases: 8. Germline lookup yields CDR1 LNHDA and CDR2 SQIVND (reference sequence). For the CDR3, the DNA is TGTGCCAGTAGTACCCTGAGGGACAGGGGGCATAATGAGCAGTTCTTC. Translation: CASSTLRDRGHNEQFF. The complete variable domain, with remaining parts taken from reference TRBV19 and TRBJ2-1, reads DGGITQSPKYLFRKEGQNVTLSCEQNLNHDAMYWYRQDPGQGLRLIYYSQIVNDFQKGDIAEGYSVSREKKESFPLTVTSAQKNPTAFYLCASSTLRDRGHNEQFFGPGTRLTVL.

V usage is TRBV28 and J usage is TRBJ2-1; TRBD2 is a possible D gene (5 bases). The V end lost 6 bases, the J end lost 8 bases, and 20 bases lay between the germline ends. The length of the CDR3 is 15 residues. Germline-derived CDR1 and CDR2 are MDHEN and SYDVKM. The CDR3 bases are TGTGCCAGCAGCCGCGGGTGGGTCCACACATATGAGCAGTTCTTC. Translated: CASSRGWVHTYEQFF. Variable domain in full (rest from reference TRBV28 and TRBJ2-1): DVKVTQSSRYLVKRTGEKVFLECVQDMDHENMFWYRQDPGLGLRLIYFSYDVKMKEKGDIPEGYSVSREKKERFSLILESASTNQTSMYLCASSRGWVHTYEQFFGPGTRLTVL.

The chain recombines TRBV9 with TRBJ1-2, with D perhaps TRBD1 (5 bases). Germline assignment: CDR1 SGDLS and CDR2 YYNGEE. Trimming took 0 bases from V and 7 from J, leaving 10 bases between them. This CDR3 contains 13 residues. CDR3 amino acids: CASSVATGTGYTF. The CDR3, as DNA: TGTGCCAGCAGCGTAGCTACAGGTACTGGCTACACCTTC.

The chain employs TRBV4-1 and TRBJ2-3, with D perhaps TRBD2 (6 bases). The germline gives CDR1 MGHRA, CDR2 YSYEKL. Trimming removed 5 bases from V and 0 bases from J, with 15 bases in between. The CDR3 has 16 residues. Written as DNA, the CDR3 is TGCGCCAGCAGCGCACGTAGCGGAACTAGCACAGATACGCAGTATTTT. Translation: CASSARSGTSTDTQYF.

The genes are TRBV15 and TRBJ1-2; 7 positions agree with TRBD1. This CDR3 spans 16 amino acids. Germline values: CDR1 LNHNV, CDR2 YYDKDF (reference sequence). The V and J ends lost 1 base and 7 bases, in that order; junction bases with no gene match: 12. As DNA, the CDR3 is TGTGCCACCAGCAGAGGTGGGGTTGACAGGGCAGGTGGCTACACCTTC. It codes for CATSRGGVDRAGGYTF.

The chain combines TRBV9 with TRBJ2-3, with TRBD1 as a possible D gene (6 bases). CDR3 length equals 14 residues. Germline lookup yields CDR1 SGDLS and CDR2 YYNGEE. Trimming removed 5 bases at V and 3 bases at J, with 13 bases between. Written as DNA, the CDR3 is TGTGCCAGCAGTGGACCGACAGGAACAGATACGCAGTATTTT. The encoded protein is CASSGPTGTDTQYF.

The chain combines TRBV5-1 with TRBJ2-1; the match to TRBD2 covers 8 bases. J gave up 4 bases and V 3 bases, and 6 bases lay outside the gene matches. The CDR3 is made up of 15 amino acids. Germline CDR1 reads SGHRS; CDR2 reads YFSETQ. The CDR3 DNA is TGCGCCAGCAGCTCCCTAGCGGGTAGTTACAATGAGCAGTTCTTC. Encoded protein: CASSSLAGSYNEQFF.

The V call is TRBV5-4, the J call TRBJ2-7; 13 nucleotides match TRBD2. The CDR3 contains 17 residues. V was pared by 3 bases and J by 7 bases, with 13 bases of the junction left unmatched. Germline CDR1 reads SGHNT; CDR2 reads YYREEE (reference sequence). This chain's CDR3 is CASSSGTSGKVSGEQYF. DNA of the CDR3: TGTGCCAGCAGCTCCGGGACTAGCGGGAAAGTCTCGGGAGAGCAGTACTTC.

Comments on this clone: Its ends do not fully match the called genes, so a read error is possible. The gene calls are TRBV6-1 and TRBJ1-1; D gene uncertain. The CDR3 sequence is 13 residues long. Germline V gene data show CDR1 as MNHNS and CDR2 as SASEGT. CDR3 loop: CASSEFARKGSIF. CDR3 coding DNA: TGTGCCAGCAGTGAGTTTGCGCGGAAAGGATCTATCTTT.

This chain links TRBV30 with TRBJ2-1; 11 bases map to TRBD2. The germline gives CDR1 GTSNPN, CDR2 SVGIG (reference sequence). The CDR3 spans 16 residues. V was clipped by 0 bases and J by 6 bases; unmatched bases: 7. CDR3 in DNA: TGTGCCTGGAGTGTACTATCCCTAGCGGGGGGCAATGAGCAGTTCTTC. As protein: CAWSVLSLAGGNEQFF.

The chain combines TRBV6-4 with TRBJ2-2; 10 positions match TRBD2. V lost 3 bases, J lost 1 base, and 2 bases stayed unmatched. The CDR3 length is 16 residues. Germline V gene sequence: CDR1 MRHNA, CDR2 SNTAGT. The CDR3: CASSERTSGNTGELFF. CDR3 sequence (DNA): TGTGCCAGCAGTGAAAGGACTAGCGGGAACACCGGGGAGCTGTTTTTT.